One sample yielded the 10 T cell receptor beta chains listed below, sequenced in a study of shared clonotypes between healthy human individuals. Sequencing used immunoSEQ multiplex PCR; TCRdb keeps in-frame clones, though not all of them. Of 1.5 million to 2.5 million clones in the sample, roughly 95% were seen once. CD45RO-negative, CCR7-selected cells formed the naive CD8 fraction, which excluded terminally differentiated effector memory CD45RA+ cells. The specimen was naive CD8+ T cells sorted from blood. Receptor source: a man between 18 and 35 years old in good health.

The chain is built from TRBV30 and TRBJ2-7, with TRBD2 matching over 16 bases. Per germline, CDR1 GTSNPN and CDR2 SVGIG (reference sequence). V was clipped by 3 bases and J by 7 bases; unmatched bases: 6. CDR3 length: 15 residues. CDR3 amino acids: CAWSPGTSGGDEQYF. CDR3 nucleotide sequence: TGTGCCTGGAGCCCTGGGACTAGCGGGGGGGATGAGCAGTACTTC.

The chain combines TRBV28 with TRBJ1-2, with D hard to call. This CDR3 comprises 13 residues. Trimming cost V 7 bases and J 1 base, with 10 bases left between them. Germline values: CDR1 MDHEN, CDR2 SYDVKM. The CDR3 nucleotides are TGTGCCAGCATCGGGCCGATTAACTATGGCTACACCTTC. Residues: CASIGPINYGYTF.

The CDR3 region has the DNA TGTGCCAGCAAGGAGGCTAGCGGACATGAGCAGTTCTTC. This sequence encodes CASKEASGHEQFF. The V call is TRBV2, the J call TRBJ2-1; 7 positions match TRBD2. Germline V gene lookup returns CDR1 SNHLY and CDR2 FYNNEI. The length of the CDR3 is 13 residues. Trimming at V came to 7 bases and at J to 8 bases, leaving 8 bases not matched to a gene.

This clone was counted once. The chain has TRBV7-9 and TRBJ2-5; TRBD1 or TRBD2 may be the D gene (5 bases each). Germline CDR1 is SEHNR and CDR2 is FQNEAQ (reference sequence). CDR3 length: 16 residues. V gave up 3 bases and J gave up 5 bases, with 19 bases separating them. The CDR3 sequence is CASSFRRGEALETQYF. Written as DNA, the CDR3 is TGTGCCAGCAGCTTTAGAAGGGGAGAAGCGTTGGAGACCCAGTACTTC. Full variable domain (rest looked up from reference TRBV7-9 and TRBJ2-5): DTGVSQNPRHKITKRGQNVTFRCDPISEHNRLYWYRQTLGQGPEFLTYFQNEAQLEKSRLLSDRFSAERPKGSFSTLEIQRTEQGDSAMYLCASSFRRGEALETQYFGPGTRLLVL.

The V and J genes are TRBV13 and TRBJ2-7, with D perhaps being TRBD1 or TRBD2 (5 bases each). CDR1 is PRHDT, CDR2 FYEKMQ, per germline (reference sequence). This CDR3 spans 12 amino acids. Trimming removed 3 bases from V and 9 bases from J, with 12 bases in between. The CDR3 sequence is CASSFEGIGQYF. The CDR3 DNA sequence: TGTGCCAGCAGCTTTGAGGGGATCGGGCAGTACTTC.

The rearrangement uses TRBV4-3 and TRBJ2-7, with TRBD1 matching over 7 bases. This CDR3 contains 15 residues. Germline V CDR1 and CDR2: LGHNA, YSLEER. The V and J ends lost 0 bases and 3 bases, in that order; junction bases with no gene match: 5. In DNA, the CDR3 is TGCGCCAGCAGCCAAGATGACAGGGCCGGCTACGAGCAGTACTTC. Protein: CASSQDDRAGYEQYF.

The chain is built from TRBV28 and TRBJ1-1; a weak D match, TRBD1 (6 bases). Germline V gene sequence: CDR1 MDHEN, CDR2 SYDVKM. The CDR3 covers 14 residues. Trimming removed 6 bases at V and 4 bases at J, with 15 bases between. Here the CDR3 DNA reads TGTGCCAGCAGCCAGCTCAGGGGAATCACTGAAGCTTTCTTT. Amino acid sequence: CASSQLRGITEAFF.

The chain has TRBV12-2 and TRBJ2-3; TRBD2 is taken as the D call from the table, unchecked against the DNA. TRBV12-2 is flagged as a pseudogene. There are 19 residues in the CDR3. The chain's CDR3 is CASRLGVVAGVGGTDTQYF. CDR3 nucleotides: TGTGCAAGTCGCTTAGGTGTCGTGGCGGGAGTCGGCGGCACAGATACGCAGTATTTT.

This clone was counted a few times. This sample includes further DNA sequences coding for the same CDR3. The chain combines TRBV7-9 with TRBJ2-7; the D gene is possibly TRBD1 (5 bases). Germline V gene data show CDR1 as SEHNR and CDR2 as FQNEAQ (reference sequence). The V end was cut by 4 bases, the J end by 3 bases, with 7 bases between. This CDR3 is built from 12 residues. The CDR3 nucleotides read TGTGCCAGCAGCTCCCAGGGCTACGAGCAGTACTTC. Its protein product is CASSSQGYEQYF.

The chain links TRBV6-5 to TRBJ2-7; 7 nucleotides line up with TRBD2. The CDR3 consists of 14 residues. V lost 7 bases and J lost 0; bases outside the gene matches: 6. Looked up from germline, CDR1 is MNHEY and CDR2 is SVGAGI. The CDR3 sequence is CASTFREGSYEQYF. DNA of the CDR3: TGTGCCAGCACCTTTAGGGAGGGCTCCTACGAGCAGTACTTC.